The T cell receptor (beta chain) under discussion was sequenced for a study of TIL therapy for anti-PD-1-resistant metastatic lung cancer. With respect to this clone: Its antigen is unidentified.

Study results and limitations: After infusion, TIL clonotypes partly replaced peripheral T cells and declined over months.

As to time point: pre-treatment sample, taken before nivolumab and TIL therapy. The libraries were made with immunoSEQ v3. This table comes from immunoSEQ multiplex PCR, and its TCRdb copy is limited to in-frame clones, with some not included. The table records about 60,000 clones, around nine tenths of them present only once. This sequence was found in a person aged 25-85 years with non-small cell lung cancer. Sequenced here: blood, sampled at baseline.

The CDR3 DNA is TGTGCCAGCAGCCCCCACAGGGGAGATACGCAGTATTTT. It yields the protein CASSPHRGDTQYF. The rearrangement links TRBV14 to TRBJ2-3; 7 bases map to TRBD1. Germline assignment: CDR1 SGHDN and CDR2 FVKESK. This CDR3 contains 13 residues. Germline trimming cut 4 bases from V and 5 bases from J; bases unmatched to any gene: 3.